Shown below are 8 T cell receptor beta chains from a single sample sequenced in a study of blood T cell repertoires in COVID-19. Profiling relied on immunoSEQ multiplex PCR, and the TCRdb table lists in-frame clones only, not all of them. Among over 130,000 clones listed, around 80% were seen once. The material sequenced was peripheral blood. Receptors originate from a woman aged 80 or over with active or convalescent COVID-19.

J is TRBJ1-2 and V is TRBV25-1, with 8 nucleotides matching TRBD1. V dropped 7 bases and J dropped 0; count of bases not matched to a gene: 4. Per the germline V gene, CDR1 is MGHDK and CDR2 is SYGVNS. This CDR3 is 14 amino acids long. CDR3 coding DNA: TGTGCCAGCAACCCGGGACAGGCTAACTATGGCTACACCTTC. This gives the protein CASNPGQANYGYTF.

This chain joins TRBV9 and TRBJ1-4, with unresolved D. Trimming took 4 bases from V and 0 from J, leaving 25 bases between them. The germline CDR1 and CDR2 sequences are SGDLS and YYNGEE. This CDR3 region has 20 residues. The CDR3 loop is CASSPGMSARMTTTNEKLFF. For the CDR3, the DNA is TGTGCCAGCAGCCCCGGGATGTCAGCTAGGATGACAACAACTAATGAAAAACTGTTTTTT. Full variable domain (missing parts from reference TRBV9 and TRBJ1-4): DSGVTQTPKHLITATGQRVTLRCSPRSGDLSVYWYQQSLDQGLQFLIQYYNGEERAKGNILERFSAQQFPDLHSELNLSSLELGDSALYFCASSPGMSARMTTTNEKLFFGSGTQLSVL.

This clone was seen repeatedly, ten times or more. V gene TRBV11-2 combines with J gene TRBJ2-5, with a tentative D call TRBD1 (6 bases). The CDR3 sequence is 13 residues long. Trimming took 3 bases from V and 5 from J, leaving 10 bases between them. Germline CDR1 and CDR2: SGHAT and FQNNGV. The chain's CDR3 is CASSFHTGETQYF. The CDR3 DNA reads TGTGCCAGCAGCTTCCATACAGGGGAGACCCAGTACTTC.

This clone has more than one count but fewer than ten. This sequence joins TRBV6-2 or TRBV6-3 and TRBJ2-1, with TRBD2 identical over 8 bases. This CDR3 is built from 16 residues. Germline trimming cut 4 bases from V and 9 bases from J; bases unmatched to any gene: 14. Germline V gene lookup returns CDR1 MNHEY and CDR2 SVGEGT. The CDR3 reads CASSSSPGGTAGEQFF. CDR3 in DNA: TGTGCCAGCAGTTCCAGTCCGGGGGGGACGGCAGGTGAGCAGTTCTTC.

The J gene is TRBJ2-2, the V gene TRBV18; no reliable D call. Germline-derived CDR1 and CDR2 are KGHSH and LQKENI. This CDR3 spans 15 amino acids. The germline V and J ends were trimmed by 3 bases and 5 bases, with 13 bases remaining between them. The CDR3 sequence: CASSPETARTGELFF. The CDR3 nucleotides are TGTGCCAGCTCACCGGAAACGGCGAGGACCGGGGAGCTGTTTTTT.

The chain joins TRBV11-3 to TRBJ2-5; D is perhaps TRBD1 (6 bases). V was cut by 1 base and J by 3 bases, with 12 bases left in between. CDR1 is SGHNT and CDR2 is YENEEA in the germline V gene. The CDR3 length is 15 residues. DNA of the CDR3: TGTGCCAGCAGCTTAGGACCTGGGACAAAAGAGACCCAGTACTTC. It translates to CASSLGPGTKETQYF.

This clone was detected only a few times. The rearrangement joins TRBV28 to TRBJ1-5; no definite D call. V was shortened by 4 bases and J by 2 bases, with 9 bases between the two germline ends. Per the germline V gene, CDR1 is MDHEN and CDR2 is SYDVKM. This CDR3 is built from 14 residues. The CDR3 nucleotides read TGTGCCAGCAGTTGGAGCGGTGGCAATCAGCCCCAGCATTTT. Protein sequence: CASSWSGGNQPQHF.

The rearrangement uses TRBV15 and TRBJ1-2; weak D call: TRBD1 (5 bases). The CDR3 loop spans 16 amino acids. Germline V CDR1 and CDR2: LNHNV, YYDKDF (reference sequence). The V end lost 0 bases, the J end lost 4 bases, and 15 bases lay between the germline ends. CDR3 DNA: TGTGCCACCAGCAGAGACGCATGGGAGGGACCCTATGGCTACACCTTC. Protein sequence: CATSRDAWEGPYGYTF.